The rows below give T cell receptor beta chains drawn from one sample of a study of T cell clones after liver transplantation. The assay was immunoSEQ multiplex PCR, and TCRdb's table has in-frame clones only and misses some. The data hold roughly 62,000 clones, with approximately 63% observed a single time. Source: CD4+ T cells from blood, taken at the approximately 16-month timepoint. These receptors all stem from a human patient who received a liver transplant. Some of the T cells may derive from the graft donor. The CDR3 runs from the conserved cysteine through the conserved F or W. Each record gives: V gene, J gene, CDR3 protein.

>TRBV13|TRBJ1-6
CARDRGSVSPLHF
>TRBV30|TRBJ1-5
CAWSSDSNQPQHF
>TRBV28|TRBJ1-1
CASSFRATEAFF
>TRBV4-3|TRBJ1-4
CASSQDRSNEKLFF
>TRBV29-1|TRBJ2-5
CSVDEGQETQYF
>TRBV4-2|TRBJ2-6
CASSQVWQGATGANVLTF
>TRBV6-1|TRBJ1-1
CASSVPRDSEAFF
>TRBV5-1|TRBJ2-3
CASSRGESDTQYF
>TRBV7-9|TRBJ1-4
CASSIPPGITTNEKLFF
>TRBV5-1|TRBJ1-2
CASSLSSGSNYGYTF
>TRBV27|TRBJ2-5
CASSSWTGVAGSQETQYF
>TRBV30|TRBJ2-2
CAWSGLAGGTGELFF
>TRBV19|TRBJ2-6
CASSNSPGRTGANVLTF
>TRBV7-9|TRBJ2-2
CASSLVRGTNTGELFF
>TRBV5-1|TRBJ2-3
CASSLVSIADTQYF
>TRBV7-9|TRBJ1-4
CASTYHATNEKLFF
>TRBV5-8|TRBJ1-2
CASSLWTEGGYTF
>TRBV7-2|TRBJ2-4
CASSLVGRNIQYF
>TRBV28|TRBJ2-7
CASSLGRYEQYF
>TRBV11-3|TRBJ2-1
CASSPATGAGDEQFF
>TRBV4-2|TRBJ1-4
CASSQAGIGEKLFF
>TRBV7-2|TRBJ2-1
CASSFVVQGYNEQFF
>TRBV7-9|TRBJ2-2
CASYPFRLANTGELFF
>TRBV15|TRBJ2-1
CATSVGISSYNEQFF
>TRBV30|TRBJ1-4
CAWSAGTGGREKLFF
>TRBV5-6|TRBJ2-7
CATSPSGVDEQYF
>TRBV28|TRBJ2-3
CASSLDSGDTQYF